These 26 T cell receptor beta chains were sequenced from one sample in a study of metastatic and nonmetastatic thyroid tumors. Treatment of any kind had been given to no patient before thyroid surgery. TCRdb re-called the PCR reads via MiXCR. The repertoire holds approximately 7,000 clones, with roughly 30% as singletons. The specimen was adjacent normal tissue. The receptor source for this set is a female donor with papillary thyroid cancer or a benign thyroid nodule (not recorded which). Some clones in this sample may be carry-over from other donors' samples.

By share of the sample, this clone is medium-sized. This chain connects TRBV11-2 to TRBJ2-1; 7 bases are a match to TRBD2. The V gene end was trimmed by 5 bases and the J gene end by 15 bases; junction bases not matched to a gene: 10. Germline values: CDR1 SGHAT, CDR2 FQNNGV. The CDR3 loop spans 12 amino acids. Here the CDR3 reads CASSRRGTNLFF. The CDR3 nucleotides are TGTGCCAGCAGCCGCCGGGGGACTAATCTGTTCTTC.

V gene TRBV10-1 combines with J gene TRBJ2-1; D call uncertain. The CDR3 contains 13 residues. V shed 4 bases and J shed 8 bases, with 12 bases lying between them. The germline CDR1 and CDR2 sequences are WNHNN and SYGVQD (reference sequence). The chain's CDR3 is CASSVTVGHEQFF. The CDR3 nucleotides are TGCGCCAGCAGTGTGACGGTCGGCCATGAGCAGTTCTTC.

The chain employs TRBV6-1 and TRBJ2-5, with 10 nucleotides matching TRBD2. From germline, CDR1 is MNHNS and CDR2 SASEGT. V was clipped by 5 bases and J by 3 bases; unmatched bases: 3. CDR3 length equals 14 residues. Here the CDR3 DNA reads TGTGCCAGCAGTCCCACTAGCGGGGAAGAGACCCAGTACTTC. Its protein product is CASSPTSGEETQYF.

Concerning this clone itself: The final CDR3 position lacks the conserved phenylalanine or tryptophan, pointing to a likely read error. The V and J genes are TRBV7-8 and TRBJ1-1; D call uncertain. The CDR3 runs 13 residues. V was cut by 8 bases and J by 2 bases, with 12 bases left in between. CDR1 and CDR2 from the germline V gene are SGHVS and FQNEAQ. The CDR3 sequence: CASRGLINTEAFL. The CDR3 DNA reads as TGTGCCAGCCGAGGACTGATCAACACTGAAGCTTTCCTT.

This clone has more than one count but fewer than ten. The J gene is TRBJ1-6, the V gene TRBV4-1; D unclear. The CDR3 totals 15 residues. V was cut by 2 bases and J by 9 bases, with 14 bases left in between. The germline gives CDR1 MGHRA, CDR2 YSYEKL. CDR3 nucleotide sequence: TGCGCCAGCAGCCAATACACCGAGGAGGGTTCACCCCTCCACTTT. Its protein product is CASSQYTEEGSPLHF.

This clone showed up just a few times. V gene TRBV19 combines with J gene TRBJ2-7; possible D gene TRBD2, 6 bases. The CDR3 totals 14 residues. The germline V gene encodes CDR1 LNHDA and CDR2 SQIVND (reference sequence). V lost 6 bases, J lost 0 bases, and 12 bases lay in between. The CDR3 coding sequence is TGTGCCAGTAGGGGGACTTTACCCTCCTACGAGCAGTACTTC. It specifies CASRGTLPSYEQYF.

This clone was counted only a few times. The chain combines TRBV28 with TRBJ1-5, with a tentative D call TRBD1 (5 bases). Germline CDR1 MDHEN, CDR2 SYDVKM. The CDR3 spans 13 residues. Trimming removed 2 bases from V and 7 bases from J, with 9 bases in between. In DNA form, the CDR3 reads TGTGCCAGCAGTTTACAGGGACCGCAGCCCCAGCATTTT. Encoded protein: CASSLQGPQPQHF.

J is TRBJ1-4 and V is TRBV27; 11 bases map to TRBD1. The V gene end was trimmed by 5 bases and the J gene end by 6 bases; junction bases not matched to a gene: 5. The CDR3 has 15 amino acids. The germline gives CDR1 MNHEY, CDR2 SMNVEV (reference sequence). DNA of the CDR3: TGTGCCAGCAGTCCAGGACAGGGGGCATATGAAAAACTGTTTTTT. Encoded protein: CASSPGQGAYEKLFF.

The chain has TRBV20-1 and TRBJ1-2; the match to TRBD1 covers 10 bases. V dropped 3 bases and J dropped 3; count of bases not matched to a gene: 7. The V gene's germline CDR1 is DFQATT and CDR2 SNEGSKA (reference sequence). The CDR3 contains 15 residues. CDR3 sequence reads: CSAREPGQGYYGYTF. The CDR3 DNA reads TGCAGTGCTAGGGAACCGGGACAGGGGTACTATGGCTACACCTTC.

This chain links TRBV19 with TRBJ2-2, with 8 bases matching TRBD1. This CDR3 spans 14 amino acids. V lost 5 bases to trimming and J lost 12 bases; unmatched junction nucleotides: 11. CDR1 and CDR2 from the germline V gene are LNHDA and SQIVND (reference sequence). The CDR3 DNA sequence: TGTGCCAGTAGTGTATTGACAGGGGCCGTGAAGCTGTTTTTT. Amino acids: CASSVLTGAVKLFF. Filled out from reference TRBV19 and TRBJ2-2, the complete variable domain reads DGGITQSPKYLFRKEGQNVTLSCEQNLNHDAMYWYRQDPGQGLRLIYYSQIVNDFQKGDIAEGYSVSREKKESFPLTVTSAQKNPTAFYLCASSVLTGAVKLFFGEGSRLTVL.

This clone occurred once. CDR3 protein: CASSARTYSGNTIYF. The CDR3 nucleotides read TGTGCCAGCAGCGCGCGGACATACTCTGGAAACACCATATATTTT. The genes are TRBV7-2 and TRBJ1-3, with D tentatively TRBD1 (5 bases). This CDR3 spans 15 amino acids. CDR1 is SGHTA and CDR2 is FQGNSA in the germline V gene. V lost 5 bases and J 0 bases, leaving 11 bases between the germline ends. Variable domain in full (rest from reference TRBV7-2 and TRBJ1-3): GAGVSQSPSNKVTEKGKDVELRCDPISGHTALYWYRQSLGQGLEFLIYFQGNSAPDKSGLPSDRFSAERTGGSVSTLTIQRTQQEDSAVYLCASSARTYSGNTIYFGEGSWLTVV.

Worth noting for this clone: A junction end diverges from the germline sequence, so it may reflect a read error. CDR3: CASSGTGTAGERYF. The CDR3 DNA reads TGTGCCAGCAGCGGAACCGGGACAGCCGGGGAGCGGTACTTC. The J gene is TRBJ2-7, the V gene TRBV12-3 or TRBV12-4; 7 nucleotides agree with TRBD1. This CDR3 contains 14 residues.

The V call is TRBV7-8, the J call TRBJ1-2; D gene ambiguous. CDR3 length: 13 residues. V was clipped by 5 bases and J by 1 base, with 8 bases between them. The V gene's germline CDR1 is SGHVS and CDR2 FQNEAQ. In DNA form, the CDR3 reads TGTGCCAGCAGCCGATATCTTAACTATGGCTACACCTTC. As protein: CASSRYLNYGYTF.

About this clone itself: The CDR3 ends on some other residue instead of the conserved phenylalanine or tryptophan, so this is likely a read error. The chain combines TRBV12-3 or TRBV12-4 with TRBJ2-5; possibly TRBD2 for D (5 bases). The V end was cut by 3 bases, the J end by 0 bases, with 8 bases between. This CDR3 is 14 amino acids long. The CDR3 region is CASSFPEDQETQYS. CDR3 DNA sequence: TGTGCCAGCAGTTTTCCGGAGGACCAAGAGACCCAGTACTCC.

The chain joins TRBV30 to TRBJ2-5; D remains ambiguous. With 4 bases removed from V and 5 bases from J, the gap between germline ends came to 8 bases. The germline gives CDR1 GTSNPN, CDR2 SVGIG (reference sequence). The CDR3 consists of 11 residues. The DNA of the CDR3 is TGTGCCTGGACATATGGGGAGACCCAGTACTTC. This codes for CAWTYGETQYF.

This rearrangement joins TRBV6-1 to TRBJ2-7; D is undetermined. With 6 bases removed from V and 3 bases from J, the gap between germline ends came to 12 bases. The CDR3 is made up of 13 amino acids. The germline V gene has CDR1 MNHNS and CDR2 SASEGT. The CDR3 nucleotides are TGTGCCAGCAGCAGAGGACGAGGCTACGAGCAGTACTTC. It is translated as CASSRGRGYEQYF.

The chain uses TRBV7-2 and TRBJ2-7; D possibly corresponds to TRBD1 (5 bases). V lost 2 bases and J 1 base, leaving 12 bases between the germline ends. Germline-derived CDR1 and CDR2 are SGHTA and FQGNSA. CDR3 size: 15 residues. CDR3 residues: CASSLRQGPSYEQYF. CDR3 bases: TGTGCCAGCAGCTTACGCCAGGGTCCTTCCTACGAGCAGTACTTC.

In its sample, this clone was seen a few times. The chain has TRBV6-2 or TRBV6-3 and TRBJ2-5, with 8 bases lining up with TRBD2. CDR1 is MNHEY, CDR2 SVGEGT, per germline. The CDR3 has 15 residues. Germline trimming cut 5 bases from V and 5 bases from J; bases unmatched to any gene: 10. In DNA form, the CDR3 reads TGTGCCAGCAGTCCCCCCTCTAGCGGGTTTGAGACCCAGTACTTC. Amino acid sequence: CASSPPSSGFETQYF.

Comments on this clone: An end of the junction does not agree with germline; a read error may underlie this. The chain couples TRBV5-1 to TRBJ1-1; maybe TRBD1 (6 bases). The CDR3 length is 13 residues. Germline V gene lookup returns CDR1 SGHRS and CDR2 YFSETQ. This CDR3 reads CASSFMGGTEALF. The CDR3 bases are TGCGCCAGCAGCTTTATGGGGGGCACTGAGGCTTTATTC.

This clone showed up just a few times. Sequence at one end of the junction differs from germline and may be a read error. The chain has TRBV12-3 or TRBV12-4 and TRBJ2-6, with 8 bases matching TRBD2. The CDR3 runs 18 residues. The CDR3 is CASSPLAGADSGANVLTF. In nucleotides, the CDR3 is TGTGCCAGCAGTCCCCTAGCGGGTGCCGACTCTGGGGCCAACGTCCTAACCTTC.

The chain recombines TRBV5-1 with TRBJ2-1; the match to TRBD1 covers 11 bases. Germline lookup yields CDR1 SGHRS and CDR2 YFSETQ. The CDR3 has 14 amino acids. Germline trimming cut 6 bases from V and 5 bases from J; bases unmatched to any gene: 4. CDR3 DNA: TGCGCCAGCACTGGACAGGGGGCCCACAATGAGCAGTTCTTC. Translated, it gives CASTGQGAHNEQFF. Together with reference TRBV5-1 and TRBJ2-1, the CDR3 gives the full variable domain: KAGVTQTPRYLIKTRGQQVTLSCSPISGHRSVSWYQQTPGQGLQFLFEYFSETQRNKGNFPGRFSGRQFSNSRSEMNVSTLELGDSALYLCASTGQGAHNEQFFGPGTRLTVL.

This sequence joins TRBV27 and TRBJ2-7; maybe TRBD2 (6 bases). The CDR3 has 15 residues. Germline V gene sequence: CDR1 MNHEY, CDR2 SMNVEV (reference sequence). V was clipped by 4 bases and J by 4 bases, with 17 bases between them. As DNA, the CDR3 is TGTGCCAGCAGTTCCGAGCGGAGGGGCGCGTACGAGCAGTACTTC. It encodes CASSSERRGAYEQYF.

This clone showed up just a few times. The V gene is TRBV2, the J gene TRBJ2-5; 10 bases map to TRBD1. The J segment lost 5 bases and the V segment lost 3 bases, leaving 6 bases of the junction unmatched. This CDR3 has 15 residues. Germline V gene sequence: CDR1 SNHLY, CDR2 FYNNEI. The CDR3 loop reads CASSDDRGRGETQYF. For the CDR3, the DNA is TGTGCCAGCAGTGACGACAGGGGGCGCGGGGAGACCCAGTACTTC.

The chain's CDR3 is CASSLGLSYEQYF. The CDR3 DNA reads TGTGCCAGCAGCCTGGGACTTAGCTACGAGCAGTACTTC. The chain recombines TRBV7-8 with TRBJ2-7, with a possible D match to TRBD2 (6 bases). The V end was cut by 5 bases, the J end by 3 bases, with 11 bases between. Germline CDR1 and CDR2: SGHVS and FQNEAQ. The CDR3 runs 13 residues.

The chain links TRBV10-1 to TRBJ2-3; TRBD2 matches at 7 bases. The junction had 5 bases not matched to a gene; V was cut back by 2 bases and J by 0 bases. CDR1 is WNHNN and CDR2 is SYGVQD in the germline V gene (reference sequence). The CDR3 consists of 16 residues. The CDR3 DNA follows: TGCGCCAGCAGTGAGCTGACTAGCTCCAGCACAGATACGCAGTATTTT. It specifies CASSELTSSSTDTQYF.

In its sample, this clone is large (0.1 to 1%). This sequence joins TRBV2 and TRBJ2-7, with D possibly called TRBD1 or TRBD2 (5 bases each). Germline V gives CDR1 SNHLY, CDR2 FYNNEI. This CDR3 has 14 residues. Between the trimmed V and J ends, which lost 5 bases and 0 bases, there was a span of 11 bases. The CDR3 spells CASSRDRSSYEQYF. CDR3 coding DNA: TGTGCCAGCAGTCGGGACCGGAGCTCCTACGAGCAGTACTTC.